This is a list of T cell receptor beta chains from one sample in a study of T-cell memory formation after mild COVID-19. TCRdb passed the 5' RACE reads through MiXCR, listing each CDR3 protein once. The data contain hundreds of thousands of distinct CDR3 sequences, 15% to 20% of them seen just once; the ten biggest clones take up around 21%. Source material: PBMCs or a T cell subset sorted from them (not recorded which). The receptors originated from a man aged 18 to 30 who had mild COVID-19 (a few samples of this study predate the infection). Cell type and time point are not known. The CDR3 runs from the conserved cysteine through the conserved F or W. The order of the fields is V gene, J gene, D gene, clone size, CDR3 DNA, CDR3 protein. A D gene is named only where the DNA matches it firmly. Clone size is shown for a subset of rows, as once, few, many or a class of expanded clone.

v_call: TRBV6-2/TRBV6-3
j_call: TRBJ2-7
d_call: TRBD2
clone_size: few
cdr3_nt: TGTGCCAGCAGGGGGACTAGCGGTCTCGAGCAGTACTTC
cdr3_aa: CASRGTSGLEQYF

v_call: TRBV30
j_call: TRBJ1-5
d_call: -
clone_size: few
cdr3_nt: TGTGCCTGGACCTACGGAGGCAATCAGCCCCAGCATTTT
cdr3_aa: CAWTYGGNQPQHF

v_call: TRBV7-9
j_call: TRBJ2-5
d_call: -
clone_size: -
cdr3_nt: TGTGCCAGCACCCCCAAGGCAGGGGCAGAGACCCAGTACTTC
cdr3_aa: CASTPKAGAETQYF

v_call: TRBV12-3/TRBV12-4
j_call: TRBJ1-1
d_call: -
clone_size: -
cdr3_nt: TGTGCCAGCAGTCCAGGGCGAGTGAACACTGAAGCTTTCTTT
cdr3_aa: CASSPGRVNTEAFF

v_call: TRBV2
j_call: TRBJ1-5
d_call: -
clone_size: few
cdr3_nt: TGTGCCAGCAGCTTTTGGGGGGCAGCTCAGCCCCAGCATTTT
cdr3_aa: CASSFWGAAQPQHF

v_call: TRBV18
j_call: TRBJ1-1
d_call: -
clone_size: -
cdr3_nt: TGTGCCAGCTCACCCGGCAAGGGGAGGAACACTGAAGCTTTCTTT
cdr3_aa: CASSPGKGRNTEAFF

v_call: TRBV2
j_call: TRBJ2-1
d_call: -
clone_size: many
cdr3_nt: TGTGCCAGCCTAGCGCTAAACTCCTACAATGAGCAGTTCTTC
cdr3_aa: CASLALNSYNEQFF

v_call: TRBV20-1
j_call: TRBJ1-4
d_call: -
clone_size: -
cdr3_nt: TGCAGTGCTAGAGAAGCGTTGAATGAAAAACTGTTTTTT
cdr3_aa: CSAREALNEKLFF

v_call: TRBV12-3/TRBV12-4
j_call: TRBJ1-2
d_call: TRBD1
clone_size: few
cdr3_nt: TGTGCCAGCAGTCCGACAGGGGAGCAGGGCTACACCTTC
cdr3_aa: CASSPTGEQGYTF

v_call: TRBV7-2
j_call: TRBJ1-3
d_call: TRBD1
clone_size: -
cdr3_nt: TGTGCCAGCAGATTGGACAGGGGGCTGGCTGGAAACACCATATATTTT
cdr3_aa: CASRLDRGLAGNTIYF